This T cell receptor beta chain was recorded in a study of T cell repertoires in cytomegalovirus infection. Looking at the study overall: Both CMV infection and a matching HLA type were indicated by public TCR beta signatures.

This clonotype has a count of ten or more. The target antigen is unknown. Each CDR3 protein gets one entry after TCRdb re-called the reads with MiXCR. The sample holds about 490,000 distinct CDR3 sequences, about 11% seen once. V dropped 8 bases and J dropped 0; count of bases not matched to a gene: 6. Per germline, CDR1 SQVTM and CDR2 ANQGSEA. The CDR3 consists of 14 residues. Broader study findings: Cumulated frequencies of public TCR beta families served to identify carriers of CMV plus the relevant HLA. In two of eight donors, the top clonotype was HLA-C-restricted CMV-specific.

The sequence was collected from a human donor in good health (CMV status not recorded). Some clones in this sample may be carry-over from other donors' samples. The sample consisted of PBMCs. V is TRBV29-1 and J is TRBJ2-1, with 8 bases identical to TRBD1. The DNA for the CDR3 is TGCAGCCATTCAGGGGGCAGCTCCTACAATGAGCAGTTCTTC. Residues: CSHSGGSSYNEQFF.